A selection of T cell receptor beta chains follows, all from one sample in a study of shared clonotypes between healthy human individuals. Only in-frame clones appear in the TCRdb table, and some are missing; sequencing was by immunoSEQ multiplex PCR. The repertoire holds some 2,000,000 clones, 85% to 95% seen once, with around 0.13% in the top ten. What was sequenced was naive CD4+ T cells sorted from blood. The receptors derive from a man aged 18-30 years in good health. Each CDR3 is given with its conserved first and last residue. D genes are given only for firm matches. Size is omitted from some rows. Given values are once, few, many or a class for expanded clones.

NA	NA	TRBV7-8	TRBJ2-1	TGTGCCAGCAGCTTAGTTGGATCCAATGAGCAGTTCTTC	CASSLVGSNEQFF
NA	TRBD2	TRBV7-2	TRBJ2-7	TGTGCCAGCAGCCGCGGGGGGGCCTACGAGCAGTACTTC	CASSRGGAYEQYF
NA	NA	TRBV6-1	TRBJ1-4	TGTGCCAGCAGTGGGACCTTAAATGAAAAACTGTTTTTT	CASSGTLNEKLFF
NA	TRBD2	TRBV9	TRBJ2-1	TGTGCCAGCAGCGTAGACCTCCCCTCGACTAGCGGGGGGGCCTGGGAGCAGTTCTTC	CASSVDLPSTSGGAWEQFF
NA	NA	TRBV27	TRBJ2-7	TGTGCCAGCAGTTTCTTCGGACAGGGAGGGTACGAGCAGTACTTC	CASSFFGQGGYEQYF
NA	TRBD1	TRBV28	TRBJ2-2	TGTGCCAGCAGCTTAGGAGGGACAGGGGTCACCGGGGAGCTGTTTTTT	CASSLGGTGVTGELFF
NA	NA	TRBV2	TRBJ1-6	TGTGCCAGCACTACAGGGAAGGATTCACCCCTCCACTTT	CASTTGKDSPLHF
NA	NA	TRBV5-4	TRBJ2-3	TGTGCCAGCAGCTGGGACCAGACAGATACGCAGTATTTT	CASSWDQTDTQYF
NA	TRBD1	TRBV28	TRBJ2-7	TGTGCCAGCAGTTTATTGGGACAGGGGGCTAGGGAGCAGTACTTC	CASSLLGQGAREQYF
NA	NA	TRBV9	TRBJ1-2	TGTGCCAGCAGCGTTCGACGGGATAACTATGGCTACACCTTC	CASSVRRDNYGYTF
NA	NA	TRBV5-1	TRBJ2-7	TGCGCCAGCAGCTTGGGGGACGAATTGCAGGGCCACGAGCAGTACTTC	CASSLGDELQGHEQYF
NA	NA	TRBV7-2	TRBJ1-4	TGTGCCAGCAGCTTAACACGGGATAATGAAAAACTGTTTTTT	CASSLTRDNEKLFF
NA	TRBD1	TRBV7-2	TRBJ1-6	TGTGCCAGCAGCTCCTCGGGACAGGGAAATTCACCCCTCCACTTT	CASSSSGQGNSPLHF
once	NA	TRBV27	TRBJ2-3	TGTGCCAGCAGTTTGGGCAGTCGCACAGATACGCAGTATTTT	CASSLGSRTDTQYF
NA	NA	TRBV10-3	TRBJ1-5	TGTGCCATCAGTGACGGAGTGGGGAATCAGCCCCAGCATTTT	CAISDGVGNQPQHF
NA	NA	TRBV30	TRBJ1-3	TGTGCCTGGAGTGTTGAATCTGGAAACACCATATATTTT	CAWSVESGNTIYF
NA	NA	TRBV5-1	TRBJ2-5	TGCGCCAGCAGCTTGTCGGGGGGCGGCGTTGAGACCCAGTACTTC	CASSLSGGGVETQYF
NA	NA	TRBV30	TRBJ1-2	TGTGCCTGGAGTGTCGGGGGCCTCTCTGAAGGCTACACCTTC	CAWSVGGLSEGYTF
NA	TRBD1	TRBV29-1	TRBJ2-2	TGCAGCGCAACCAGGGGGCAGGGGAACACCGGGGAGCTGTTTTTT	CSATRGQGNTGELFF
once	TRBD2	TRBV18	TRBJ2-5	TGTGCCAGCTCACCACGAGCGGGAGGGCCCGAGACCCAGTACTTC	CASSPRAGGPETQYF
NA	TRBD2	TRBV7-2	TRBJ2-7	TGTGCCAGCAGCTTAGTTAATTCCGGGGGGGCACGTGGCGAGCAGTACTTC	CASSLVNSGGARGEQYF
NA	NA	TRBV28	TRBJ2-1	TGTGCCAGCAGTTTATTTGGGACTGCAGAGCAGTTCTTC	CASSLFGTAEQFF
NA	NA	TRBV4-1	TRBJ1-1	TGCGCCAGCAGCCAACTTCCGTCGGGGGAAGCTTTCTTT	CASSQLPSGEAFF
NA	NA	TRBV6-5	TRBJ1-1	TGTGCCAGCAGTTACTCGCACGGCAAAAACACTGAAGCTTTCTTT	CASSYSHGKNTEAFF
NA	NA	TRBV6-1	TRBJ2-7	TGTGCCAGCAGGTTAGGGAGCGGGTTGTGGGAGCAGTACTTC	CASRLGSGLWEQYF
NA	TRBD1	TRBV9	TRBJ2-6	TGTGCCAGCAGCGTCTCACTACAGGGGAAAGGGTTCTCTGGGGCCAACGTCCTGACTTTC	CASSVSLQGKGFSGANVLTF
NA	NA	TRBV6-6	TRBJ2-7	TGTGCCAGCAGTTACTCGGTGGATTCGGGCGAGCAGTACTTC	CASSYSVDSGEQYF
NA	NA	TRBV6-6	TRBJ2-7	TGTGCCAGCAGTGCAGGGAGCCCCTACGAGCAGTACTTC	CASSAGSPYEQYF